The entry below describes one TCR beta chain. Its target antigen remains unknown. Base qualities are not provided; no much larger clone lies one nucleotide away. Via the germline V gene, CDR1 is MRHNA and CDR2 SNTAGT. Inclusive of the bounding cysteine and phenylalanine, the CDR3 is 14 residues long. This entry keeps only the CDR3 DNA: 42 bases, framed from base 1. V was cut back by 3 bases and J by 0 bases, leaving a gap of 8 bases between them. The CDR3 regions of human TCRbeta chains were analyzed by immunosequencing. The paper's data handling went like this. TCRs in the repertoires were matched against a reference library of SARS-CoV-2-specific TCRs that had been generated with the MIRA antigen-specificity platform. Breadth meant the fraction of unique TCRs that were SARS-CoV-2-associated, whereas depth meant the fraction of total T cells that were SARS-CoV-2-associated. Using the MIRA data, every spike-specific TCR was mapped to the spike region that the TCR reacted to and assigned to either a CD4 or a CD8 class. Log10-transformed breadth and depth values were compared by one-way ANOVA with Sidak's multiple comparisons tests. This immuneACCESS table, as held by TCRdb, lists in-frame sequences with V and J called but not all clones. Of the missing ones, under half trace to an unresolved V gene in checked studies; the others have no known cause. That table furnishes V, J and clone size, whereas the DNA furnished D and trimming. The sample table records around 130,000 clones; about nine tenths of these occur just once. The ten most abundant clones make up around 4.4% of the sample.

The entry originates in a study of T cell responses to AZD1222 COVID-19 vaccine (dated by TCRdb to about 2021). Some background on the complete study: TCR sequencing covered 233 trial participants: around 210 given two doses of AZD1222 and 26 given two doses of MenACWY control vaccine. Trial participants were enrolled into age subgroups of 18-55, 56-69 and 70-plus years, which contained roughly 150, 30 and 60 TCR-sequenced participants, respectively. Points the paper makes about the study in general: Because no samples from the day 14 peak response were available, repertoires could be characterized only after the peak T cell response. Participants were mostly white British and included more females than males, and it was suggested by the authors that clonal diversity may have been underestimated. After two AZD1222 doses, both the breadth and the depth of spike-specific TCRs were significantly higher than at day 0 and than in MenACWY recipients. Reportedly, close to half of the unique spike-specific TCRs recognized epitopes lying outside the regions that are mutated in the B.1.351 and B.1.1.7 variants. The whole spike protein was spanned by vaccine-associated CD4 TCRs, and dominant responses were seen in regions 160-218 and 743-854. In the small 56-69-year group, the increase in depth fell short of significance, most likely because of low power. Conclusions about previously exposed vaccinees are limited, since just 5 or 6 AZD1222 recipients were seropositive for SARS-CoV-2 at baseline.

The sample's time point label is to be understood as: about 28 days (+/-7) after the second vaccine dose. The sample's treatment or condition, from its label and the paper: meningococcal conjugate vaccine given as trial control. Samples from vaccinated people were obtained from the UK trials COV001 and COV002, which included a single-blind randomized controlled phase 2/3 trial of AZD1222 (ChAdOx1 nCoV-19) in healthy adults. Trial participant PBMC samples were collected at day 0 and day 28 after the second dose for TCRbeta chain sequencing. The material was peripheral blood, obtained 28 days after the second dose of the MenACWY control vaccine. In this chain, TRBV6-4 is recombined with TRBJ1-1; a tentative D match to TRBD1 spans 6 bases. The clonotype was recovered from an adult who received the MenACWY meningococcal vaccine as a control. Here is the DNA: TGTGCCAGCAGTGAACAGGGTCTGAACACTGAAGCTTTCTTT. This gives the protein CASSEQGLNTEAFF.